Listed below are T cell receptor beta chains from one sample, sequenced in a study of T cells in localized non-small cell lung cancer. This table comes from immunoSEQ multiplex PCR, and its TCRdb copy is limited to in-frame clones, with some not included. The sample includes more than 2,000 clones, around 20% seen only once; the top ten take approximately 12%. The starting material was lung tumor tissue, obtained before any cancer treatment. These receptors originate from a man between 35 and 75 years old with stage I lung adenocarcinoma. The CDR3 runs from the conserved cysteine through the conserved F or W. A D gene is named only where the DNA matches it firmly. A row's size may be missing; if present it is once, few, many or a size class.

TGTGCCAGCAGCGCTAGGGGGGGCGCCTACAATGAGCAGTTCTTC,CASSARGGAYNEQFF,TRBJ2-1,NA,TRBV7-6,NA
TGTGCCAGCAGTACAGGGGACAGGGGAAACATTCAGTACTTC,CASSTGDRGNIQYF,TRBJ2-4,TRBD1,TRBV6-8,NA
TGTGCCTGGAGTGCTCTCAACTATGGCTACACCTTC,CAWSALNYGYTF,TRBJ1-2,NA,TRBV30,few
TGTGCCAGCAGCTTGAGACTGGGGGGGGCCTACAATGAGCAGTTCTTC,CASSLRLGGAYNEQFF,TRBJ2-1,TRBD2,TRBV11-3,NA
TGCGCCAGCAGCTTTAGTGCTTCGAGCTCCTACAATGAGCAGTTCTTC,CASSFSASSSYNEQFF,TRBJ2-1,NA,TRBV5-1,once
TGTGCCAGCAGCTCCCAGATGAACACTGAAGCTTTCTTT,CASSSQMNTEAFF,TRBJ1-1,NA,TRBV7-2,few
TGCGCCAGCAGCTGGAGGGAGAACACTGAAGCTTTCTTT,CASSWRENTEAFF,TRBJ1-1,NA,TRBV23-1,few
TGTGCCAGCAGCAGATTAGCGGGAGGAACAGATACGCAGTATTTT,CASSRLAGGTDTQYF,TRBJ2-3,TRBD2,TRBV11-3,medium-sized
TGTGCCAGCAGCGTAGTACCGGGGTGGGACACTGAAGCTTTCTTT,CASSVVPGWDTEAFF,TRBJ1-1,NA,TRBV9,NA
TGTGCCAGTGCCAGACGACTGCAGCCCCAGCATTTT,CASARRLQPQHF,TRBJ1-5,NA,TRBV28,few
TGTGCCATCGGGTCCGATAGCAATCAGCCCCAGCATTTT,CAIGSDSNQPQHF,TRBJ1-5,NA,TRBV6-8,NA
TGTGCCACCAGGGATCCACAGGGGCCGACATCACCCCTCCACTTT,CATRDPQGPTSPLHF,TRBJ1-6,TRBD1,TRBV6-8,few
TGCGCCAGCAGCTTGCAGGGGCCGCCTAATGAAAAACTGTTTTTT,CASSLQGPPNEKLFF,TRBJ1-4,NA,TRBV5-1,NA
TGTGCCAGCAGCTTATCAGGAGGGGAGACCCAGTACTTC,CASSLSGGETQYF,TRBJ2-5,NA,TRBV7-2,medium-sized
TGCAGCGTTGACGGCAGGGGGCTTACAGATACGCAGTATTTT,CSVDGRGLTDTQYF,TRBJ2-3,TRBD1,TRBV29-1,NA
TGCAGCGGCACAGGGGGGTCTAACACTGAAGCTTTCTTT,CSGTGGSNTEAFF,TRBJ1-1,TRBD1,TRBV29-1,NA
TGTGCCAGCAGCTTAGGGGCAGGGGGGATCGCCTACAATGAGCAGTTCTTC,CASSLGAGGIAYNEQFF,TRBJ2-1,NA,TRBV13,NA
TGTGCCAGCAGTTTTTGGGGGGTAGCGGGAGACGAGCAGTACTTC,CASSFWGVAGDEQYF,TRBJ2-7,TRBD2,TRBV28,NA
TGTGCCAGCAGTTACGGGGTCACCGGTCCCTATTCCTACGAGCAGTACTTC,CASSYGVTGPYSYEQYF,TRBJ2-7,NA,TRBV6-8,few
TGTGCCAGCAGTTGGGACAGGGAGCCAGATACGCAGTATTTT,CASSWDREPDTQYF,TRBJ2-3,TRBD1,TRBV28,NA
TGTGCCATCAGGGGAGGCGAAACTAGCACAGATACGCAGTATTTT,CAIRGGETSTDTQYF,TRBJ2-3,NA,TRBV6-8,NA
TGTGCCAGCAGTTTGACAGGGCTCAATCATGGCTACACCTTC,CASSLTGLNHGYTF,TRBJ1-2,TRBD1,TRBV28,few
TGTGCCAGTAGTCGGATTCCCGGGACGGGTTTTGACGAGCAGTACTTC,CASSRIPGTGFDEQYF,TRBJ2-7,NA,TRBV19,NA
TGTGCCAGTAGTAGAGGCCCAGCCCTTGTATACACTGAAGCTTTCTTT,CASSRGPALVYTEAFF,TRBJ1-1,NA,TRBV19,NA
TGTGCCAGCAGTCTCGGTGGACAGGGTACAGATACGCAGTATTTT,CASSLGGQGTDTQYF,TRBJ2-3,TRBD1,TRBV16,few
TGTGCCAGCAGTCCAATGCTAGCGGCCACGTACGAGCAGTACTTC,CASSPMLAATYEQYF,TRBJ2-7,TRBD2,TRBV9,few
TGTGCCAGCAGCTTGGAACTAGCGGGGGGGAGAGAGACCCAGTACTTC,CASSLELAGGRETQYF,TRBJ2-5,TRBD2,TRBV11-3,NA
TGTGCCAGCAGCGTAGGCGGGGGGGTCCAGGGTGAGCAGTTCTTC,CASSVGGGVQGEQFF,TRBJ2-1,TRBD2,TRBV9,few
TGTGCCAGCAGCCATTCCAGGGAGACTGAAGCTTTCTTT,CASSHSRETEAFF,TRBJ1-1,NA,TRBV7-2,NA
TGTGCCAGCAGCCCTTTGGGGGGGTTCGACACTGAAGCTTTCTTT,CASSPLGGFDTEAFF,TRBJ1-1,NA,TRBV11-3,NA
TGTGCCAGCAGTCAAGACAGGGTGGTATGGGGCTACACCTTC,CASSQDRVVWGYTF,TRBJ1-2,TRBD1,TRBV6-8,NA
TGTGCCAGCTCGGTGGACAGGGAGTCAGAGACCCAGTACTTC,CASSVDRESETQYF,TRBJ2-5,TRBD1,TRBV18,NA
TGTGCCAGCACGCCCCGCCGGCGGAACACCATATATTTT,CASTPRRRNTIYF,TRBJ1-3,NA,TRBV12-5,NA
TGTGCCAGCACCTTACCCGGCGGGAGACGCACCGGGGAGCTGTTTTTT,CASTLPGGRRTGELFF,TRBJ2-2,TRBD2,TRBV28,few
TGTGCCAGCAGCCCTGGGGGAGGGGGCAACGAGCAGTACTTC,CASSPGGGGNEQYF,TRBJ2-7,NA,TRBV7-2,NA
TGTGCCAGCAGCTTAGATGGCTCGGACACAGATACGCAGTATTTT,CASSLDGSDTDTQYF,TRBJ2-3,NA,TRBV11-3,few
TGCGCCAGCAGCTCGGGACAGGTGAACACCGGGGAGCTGTTTTTT,CASSSGQVNTGELFF,TRBJ2-2,TRBD1,TRBV5-1,NA
TGTGCCACCAGCAACGGGGGCCCTACAGATACGCAGTATTTT,CATSNGGPTDTQYF,TRBJ2-3,NA,TRBV15,NA
TGTGCCTGGAGCGGCGGACAGGGGGGAGGTCAGCCCCAGCATTTT,CAWSGGQGGGQPQHF,TRBJ1-5,TRBD1,TRBV30,few
TGTGCCAGCAGCTTAACAGGGGTGCACTACGAGCAGTACTTC,CASSLTGVHYEQYF,TRBJ2-7,TRBD1,TRBV11-3,few